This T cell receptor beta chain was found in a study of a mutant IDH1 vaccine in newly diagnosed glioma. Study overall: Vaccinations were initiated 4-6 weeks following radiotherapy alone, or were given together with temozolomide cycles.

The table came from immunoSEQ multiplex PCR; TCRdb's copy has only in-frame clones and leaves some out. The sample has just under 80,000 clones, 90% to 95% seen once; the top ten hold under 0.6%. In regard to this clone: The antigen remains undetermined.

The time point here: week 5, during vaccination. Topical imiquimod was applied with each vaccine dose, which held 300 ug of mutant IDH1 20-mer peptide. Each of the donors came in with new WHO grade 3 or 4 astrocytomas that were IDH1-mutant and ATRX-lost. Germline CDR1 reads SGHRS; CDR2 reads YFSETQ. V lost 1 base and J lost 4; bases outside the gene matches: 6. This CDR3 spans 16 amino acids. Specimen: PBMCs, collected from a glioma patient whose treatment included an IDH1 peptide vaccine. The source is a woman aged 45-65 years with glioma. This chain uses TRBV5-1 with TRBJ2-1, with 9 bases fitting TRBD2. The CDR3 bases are TGCGCCAGCAGCTTGCCAAGGACTAGCGTGTACAATGAGCAGTTCTTC. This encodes CASSLPRTSVYNEQFF.